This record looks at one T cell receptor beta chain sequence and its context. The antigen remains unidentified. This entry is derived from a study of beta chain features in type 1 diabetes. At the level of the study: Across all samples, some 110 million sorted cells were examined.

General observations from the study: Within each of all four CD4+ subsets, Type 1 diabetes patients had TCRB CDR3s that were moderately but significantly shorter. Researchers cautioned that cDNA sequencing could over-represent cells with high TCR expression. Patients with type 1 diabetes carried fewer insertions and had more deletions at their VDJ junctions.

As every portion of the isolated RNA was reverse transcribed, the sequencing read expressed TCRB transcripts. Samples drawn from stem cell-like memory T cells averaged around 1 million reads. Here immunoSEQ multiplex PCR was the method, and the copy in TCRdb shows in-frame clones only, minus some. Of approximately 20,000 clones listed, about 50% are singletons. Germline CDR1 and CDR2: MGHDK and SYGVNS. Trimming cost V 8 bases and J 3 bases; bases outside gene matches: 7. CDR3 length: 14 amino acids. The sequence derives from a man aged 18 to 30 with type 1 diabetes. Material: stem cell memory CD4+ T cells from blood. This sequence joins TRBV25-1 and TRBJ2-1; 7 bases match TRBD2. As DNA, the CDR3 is TGTGCCAGCGGGCCTAGCGGATACTACAATGAGCAGTTCTTC. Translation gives CASGPSGYYNEQFF.